The 8 T cell receptor beta chains presented below share a single source sample, sequenced in a study of blood T cells in healthy people across ages. Together with a sample-barcoded 5' primer, a J-beta primer mix was included in a second PCR lasting roughly 7 to 11 cycles. TCRdb itself ran the 5' RACE reads through MiXCR, one entry per CDR3 protein. This sample has roughly 1.5 million distinct CDR3 sequences, with roughly 43% found just once. Sequencing was done on a sample of blood. These receptors came from a woman aged 18-35 years in good health.

The chain joins TRBV6-6 to TRBJ1-4; the D is unclear. This CDR3 spans 17 amino acids. Deletions cut 6 bases from V and 0 bases from J, with 17 bases between. Germline V lookup: CDR1 MNHNY, CDR2 SVGAGI (reference sequence). CDR3 region: CASSLTLPSATNEKLFF. The CDR3 DNA is TGTGCCAGCAGCCTCACCCTACCGTCCGCAACTAATGAAAAACTGTTTTTT.

V and J are TRBV7-6 and TRBJ2-1; 8 nucleotides align to TRBD2. The CDR3 loop spans 13 amino acids. Unmatched junction bases numbered 2, after V lost 5 bases and J lost 5 bases. Germline CDR1 SGHVS, CDR2 FNYEAQ. CDR3 DNA sequence: TGTGCCAGCAGCGGAGCGGGAGACAATGAGCAGTTCTTC. Translated: CASSGAGDNEQFF.

This chain connects TRBV7-2 to TRBJ2-5, with D possibly called TRBD1 or TRBD2 (5 bases each). With 8 bases removed from V and 11 bases from J, the gap between germline ends came to 27 bases. Germline V gives CDR1 SGHTA, CDR2 FQGNSA. There are 15 residues in the CDR3. The CDR3 loop is CASRVQTVGTVEQYF. The CDR3 nucleotides are TGTGCCAGCCGGGTTCAAACGGTAGGGACGGTTGAGCAGTACTTC.

The chain links TRBV27 to TRBJ2-3; a weak D match, TRBD2 (5 bases). In germline, CDR1 is MNHEY, CDR2 SMNVEV (reference sequence). Trimming left V 4 bases short and J 7 bases short, with 15 bases between. CDR3 length: 14 residues. CDR3 protein: CASSSPRGFYTQYF. DNA of the CDR3: TGTGCCAGCAGTTCCCCCCGGGGTTTTTATACGCAGTATTTT.

The genes are TRBV27 and TRBJ1-5, with D unresolved. This CDR3 has 15 amino acids. From germline, CDR1 is MNHEY and CDR2 SMNVEV (reference sequence). The V end lost 0 bases, the J end lost 12 bases, and 18 bases lay between the germline ends. CDR3 loop: CASSLSALSGGRQHF. In nucleotides, the CDR3 is TGTGCCAGCAGTTTATCGGCACTCAGTGGCGGGCGCCAGCATTTT.

This clonotype turned up a few times. The chain has TRBV11-3 and TRBJ2-5, with a weak D call TRBD2 (6 bases). Germline CDR1 is SGHNT and CDR2 is YENEEA. The CDR3 loop spans 14 amino acids. Trimming cost V 4 bases and J 2 bases, with 11 bases left between them. This chain's CDR3 is CASSSILAQETQYF. CDR3 coding DNA: TGTGCCAGCAGCTCAATCCTAGCGCAAGAGACCCAGTACTTC.

The CDR3: CASSLARLAGGNNEQFF. Here the CDR3 DNA reads TGTGCCAGCAGCTTAGCGAGGCTAGCGGGGGGTAACAATGAGCAGTTCTTC. V and J are TRBV7-8 and TRBJ2-1, with 11 positions matching TRBD2. Unmatched junction bases numbered 6, after V lost 0 bases and J lost 5 bases. Germline V gives CDR1 SGHVS, CDR2 FQNEAQ. The CDR3 runs 17 residues.

This clonotype has a single count. The chain is built from TRBV24-1 and TRBJ2-1; 12 positions agree with TRBD2. The J segment lost 7 bases and the V segment lost 4 bases, leaving 7 bases of the junction unmatched. Germline CDR1 reads KGHDR; CDR2 reads SFDVKD. The CDR3 loop spans 16 amino acids. This CDR3 reads CATSDLLAGGPNEQFF. The CDR3 region has the DNA TGTGCCACCAGTGACCTGCTAGCGGGAGGGCCGAATGAGCAGTTCTTC.